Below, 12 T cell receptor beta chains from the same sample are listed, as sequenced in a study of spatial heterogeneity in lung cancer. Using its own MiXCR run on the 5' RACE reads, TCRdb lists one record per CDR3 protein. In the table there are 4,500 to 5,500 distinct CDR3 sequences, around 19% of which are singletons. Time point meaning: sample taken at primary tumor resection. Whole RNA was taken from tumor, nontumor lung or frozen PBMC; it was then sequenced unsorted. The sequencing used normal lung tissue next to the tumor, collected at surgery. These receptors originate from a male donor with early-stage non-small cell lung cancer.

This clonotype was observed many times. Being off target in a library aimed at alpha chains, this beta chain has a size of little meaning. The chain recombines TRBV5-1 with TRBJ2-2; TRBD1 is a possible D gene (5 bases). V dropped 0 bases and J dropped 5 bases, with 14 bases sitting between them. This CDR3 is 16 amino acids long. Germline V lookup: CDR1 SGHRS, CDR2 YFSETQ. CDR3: CASSLVPGLWTGELFF. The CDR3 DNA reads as TGCGCCAGCAGCTTGGTTCCAGGGTTGTGGACCGGGGAGCTGTTTTTT.

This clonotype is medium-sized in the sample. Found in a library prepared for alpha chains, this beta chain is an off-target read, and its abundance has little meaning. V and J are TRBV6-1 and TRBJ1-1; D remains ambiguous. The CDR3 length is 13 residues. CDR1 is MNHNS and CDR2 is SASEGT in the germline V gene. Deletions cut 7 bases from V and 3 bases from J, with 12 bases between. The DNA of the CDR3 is TGTGCCAGCATCCCATCCGGGGACACTGAAGCTTTCTTT. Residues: CASIPSGDTEAFF.

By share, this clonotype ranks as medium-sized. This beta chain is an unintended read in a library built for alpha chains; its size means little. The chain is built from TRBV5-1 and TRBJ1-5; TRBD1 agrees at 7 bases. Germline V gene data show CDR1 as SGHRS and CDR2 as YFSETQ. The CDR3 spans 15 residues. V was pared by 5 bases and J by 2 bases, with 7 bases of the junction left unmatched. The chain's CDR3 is CASSPTGAGNQPQHF. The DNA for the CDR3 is TGCGCCAGCAGTCCTACAGGGGCCGGCAATCAGCCCCAGCATTTT.

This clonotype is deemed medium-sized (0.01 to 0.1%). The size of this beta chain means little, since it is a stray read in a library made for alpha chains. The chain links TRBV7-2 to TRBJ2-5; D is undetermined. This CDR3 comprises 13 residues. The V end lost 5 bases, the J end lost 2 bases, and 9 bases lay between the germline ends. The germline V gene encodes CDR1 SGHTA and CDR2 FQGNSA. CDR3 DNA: TGTGCCAGCAGCCGTCCGGGTCAAGAGACCCAGTACTTC. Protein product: CASSRPGQETQYF.

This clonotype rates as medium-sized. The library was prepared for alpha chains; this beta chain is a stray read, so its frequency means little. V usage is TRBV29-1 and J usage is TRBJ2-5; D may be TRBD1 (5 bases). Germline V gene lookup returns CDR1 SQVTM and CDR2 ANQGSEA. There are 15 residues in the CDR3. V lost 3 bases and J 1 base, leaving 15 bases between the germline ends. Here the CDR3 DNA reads TGCAGCGTTGATATGGCAGGGATGGGCCAAGAGACCCAGTACTTC. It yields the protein CSVDMAGMGQETQYF.

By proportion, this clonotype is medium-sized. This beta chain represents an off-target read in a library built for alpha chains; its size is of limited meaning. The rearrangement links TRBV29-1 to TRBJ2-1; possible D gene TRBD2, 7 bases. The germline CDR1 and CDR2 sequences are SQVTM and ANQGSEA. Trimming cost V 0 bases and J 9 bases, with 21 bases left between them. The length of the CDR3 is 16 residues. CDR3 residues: CSVEDRGGLTGSEQFF. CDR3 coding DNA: TGCAGCGTTGAAGATAGGGGGGGGCTCACAGGCAGTGAGCAGTTCTTC.

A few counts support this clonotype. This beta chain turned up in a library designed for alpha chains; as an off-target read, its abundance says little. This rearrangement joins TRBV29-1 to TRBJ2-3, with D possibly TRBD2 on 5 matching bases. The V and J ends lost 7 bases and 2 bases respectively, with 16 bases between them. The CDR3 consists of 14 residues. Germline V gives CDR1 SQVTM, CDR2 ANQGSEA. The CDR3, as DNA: TGCAGCGCCGACACCCGGGGTTTCACAGATACGCAGTATTTT. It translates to CSADTRGFTDTQYF.

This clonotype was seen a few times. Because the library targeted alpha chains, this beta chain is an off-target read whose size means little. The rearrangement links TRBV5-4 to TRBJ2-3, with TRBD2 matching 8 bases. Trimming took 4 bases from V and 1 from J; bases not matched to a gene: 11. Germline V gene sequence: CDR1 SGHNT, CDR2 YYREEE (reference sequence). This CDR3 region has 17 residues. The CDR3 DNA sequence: TGTGCCAGCAGCCTGGGGGCCGGGAGGGGCGGCACAGATACGCAGTATTTT. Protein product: CASSLGAGRGGTDTQYF.

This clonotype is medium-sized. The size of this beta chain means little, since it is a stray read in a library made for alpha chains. For the CDR3, the DNA is TGTGCCAGCAGCTTGGACTTAGGGGTTACGCAGTATTTT. Its translation is CASSLDLGVTQYF. The chain employs TRBV7-9 and TRBJ2-3, with D possibly called TRBD1 or TRBD2 (5 bases each). Trimming took 3 bases from V and 8 from J, leaving 12 bases between them. Germline V lookup: CDR1 SEHNR, CDR2 FQNEAQ (reference sequence). This CDR3 has 13 residues.

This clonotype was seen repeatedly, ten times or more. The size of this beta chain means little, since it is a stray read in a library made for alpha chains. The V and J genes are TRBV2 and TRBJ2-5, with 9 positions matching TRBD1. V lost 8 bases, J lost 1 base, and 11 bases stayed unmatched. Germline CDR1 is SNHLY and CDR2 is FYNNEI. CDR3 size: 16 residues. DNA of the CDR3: TGTGCCAGCTGGCCGGGGACAGGGCTTTTCCAAGAGACCCAGTACTTC. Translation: CASWPGTGLFQETQYF.

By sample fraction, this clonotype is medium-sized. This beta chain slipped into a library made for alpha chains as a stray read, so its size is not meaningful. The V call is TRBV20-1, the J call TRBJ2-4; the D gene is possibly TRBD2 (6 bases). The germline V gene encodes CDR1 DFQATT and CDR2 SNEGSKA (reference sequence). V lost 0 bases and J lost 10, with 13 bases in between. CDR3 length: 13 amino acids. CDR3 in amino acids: CSARDLSGRIQYF. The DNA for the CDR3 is TGCAGTGCTAGAGATCTCTCAGGGAGGATTCAGTACTTC.

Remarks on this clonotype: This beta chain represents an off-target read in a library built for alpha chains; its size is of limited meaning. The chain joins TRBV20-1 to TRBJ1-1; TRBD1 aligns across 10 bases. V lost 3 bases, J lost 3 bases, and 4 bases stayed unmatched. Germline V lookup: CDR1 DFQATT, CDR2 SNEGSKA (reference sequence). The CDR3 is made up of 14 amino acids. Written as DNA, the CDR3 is TGCAGTGCTAGTGGGACAGGGGCTCACACTGAAGCTTTCTTT. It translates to CSASGTGAHTEAFF.